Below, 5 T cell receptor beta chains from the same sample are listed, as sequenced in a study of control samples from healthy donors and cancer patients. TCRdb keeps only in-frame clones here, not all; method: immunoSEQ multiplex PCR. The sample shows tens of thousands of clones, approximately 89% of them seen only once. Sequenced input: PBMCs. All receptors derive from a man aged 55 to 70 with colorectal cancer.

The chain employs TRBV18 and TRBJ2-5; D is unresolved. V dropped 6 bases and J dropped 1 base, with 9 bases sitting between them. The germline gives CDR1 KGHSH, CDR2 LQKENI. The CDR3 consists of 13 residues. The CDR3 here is CASSPRPQETQYF. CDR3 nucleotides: TGTGCCAGCTCCCCTCGACCCCAAGAGACCCAGTACTTC.

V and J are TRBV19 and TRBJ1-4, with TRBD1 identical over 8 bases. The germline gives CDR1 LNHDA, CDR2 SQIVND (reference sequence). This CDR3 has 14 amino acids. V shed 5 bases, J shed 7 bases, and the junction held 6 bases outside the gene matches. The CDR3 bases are TGTGCCAGTAGTGGACAGGGCTTTGTTGAAAAACTGTTTTTT. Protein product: CASSGQGFVEKLFF.

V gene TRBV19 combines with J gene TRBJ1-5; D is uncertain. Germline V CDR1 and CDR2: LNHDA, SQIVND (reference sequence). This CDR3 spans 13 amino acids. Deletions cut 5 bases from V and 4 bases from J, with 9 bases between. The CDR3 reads CASSPALNQPQHF. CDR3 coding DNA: TGTGCCAGTAGTCCGGCCTTAAATCAGCCCCAGCATTTT.

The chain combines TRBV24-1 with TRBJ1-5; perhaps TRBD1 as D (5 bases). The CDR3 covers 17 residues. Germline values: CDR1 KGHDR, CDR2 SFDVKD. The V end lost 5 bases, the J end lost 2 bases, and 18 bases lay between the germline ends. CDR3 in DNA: TGTGCCACCAGTGGTCCTCCCTCGAGGGGAGGCAATCAGCCCCAGCATTTT. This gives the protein CATSGPPSRGGNQPQHF.

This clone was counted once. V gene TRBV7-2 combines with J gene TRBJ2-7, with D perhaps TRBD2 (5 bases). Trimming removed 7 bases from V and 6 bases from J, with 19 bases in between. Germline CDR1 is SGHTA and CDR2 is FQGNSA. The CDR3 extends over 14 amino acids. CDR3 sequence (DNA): TGTGCCAGCACCCTCGCGCGAGGGCAGGTCGAGCAGTACTTC. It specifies CASTLARGQVEQYF.